The present T cell receptor beta chain was sequenced within a study of blood T cell repertoires in COVID-19. Study in general: Samples taken during acute and convalescent COVID-19 were collected in the United States, Italy and Spain.

Per the original data handling: Amplification of reference gene primers provided the estimated nucleated cell counts. The table came from immunoSEQ multiplex PCR; TCRdb's copy has only in-frame clones and leaves some out. The V and J calls and clone size were taken over from that table, and D and trimming were inferred from the DNA. The sample lists about 44,000 clones, 70% to 90% seen once, with about 14% in the top ten. The sequenced sample was peripheral blood. This TCR was recovered from a man aged 65 to 79 with active COVID-19.

The CDR3 DNA sequence: TGTGCCAGCAGTGGGGACAGGAGCCACAGAGAGCAGTTCTTC. It encodes CASSGDRSHREQFF. The V and J genes are TRBV2 and TRBJ2-1, with 8 bases aligning to TRBD1. Germline values: CDR1 SNHLY, CDR2 FYNNEI. Germline trimming cut 4 bases from V and 10 bases from J; bases unmatched to any gene: 9. This CDR3 has 14 residues. Filled out from reference TRBV2 and TRBJ2-1, the complete variable domain reads EPEVTQTPSHQVTQMGQEVILRCVPISNHLYFYWYRQILGQKVEFLVSFYNNEISEKSEIFDDQFSVERPDGSNFTLKIRSTKLEDSAMYFCASSGDRSHREQFFGPGTRLTVL.